This T cell receptor (beta chain) is drawn from a study of T cell changes during pregnancy in multiple sclerosis. Germline V lookup: CDR1 GTSNPN, CDR2 SVGIG (reference sequence). Trimming took 2 bases from V and 5 from J; bases not matched to a gene: 8. The CDR3 has 15 amino acids. Sequenced by immunoSEQ multiplex PCR; TCRdb stores in-frame clones only, minus some. The sample yields over 60,000 clones, approximately 90% seen once. This clone has just one count. This sequence joins TRBV30 and TRBJ1-2; 10 positions match TRBD1. The origin of this receptor is a female donor with multiple sclerosis, enrolled in a pregnancy study. Sequencing used peripheral blood, obtained in the first trimester of pregnancy. CDR3 amino acids: CAWSPPRTGGYGYTF. CDR3 sequence (DNA): TGTGCCTGGAGTCCCCCCCGGACAGGGGGTTATGGCTACACCTTC. The whole variable domain, filled in from reference TRBV30 and TRBJ1-2, reads SQTIHQWPATLVQPVGSPLSLECTVEGTSNPNLYWYRQAAGRGLQLLFYSVGIGQISSEVPQNLSASRPQDRQFILSSKKLLLSDSGFYLCAWSPPRTGGYGYTFGSGTRLTVV.